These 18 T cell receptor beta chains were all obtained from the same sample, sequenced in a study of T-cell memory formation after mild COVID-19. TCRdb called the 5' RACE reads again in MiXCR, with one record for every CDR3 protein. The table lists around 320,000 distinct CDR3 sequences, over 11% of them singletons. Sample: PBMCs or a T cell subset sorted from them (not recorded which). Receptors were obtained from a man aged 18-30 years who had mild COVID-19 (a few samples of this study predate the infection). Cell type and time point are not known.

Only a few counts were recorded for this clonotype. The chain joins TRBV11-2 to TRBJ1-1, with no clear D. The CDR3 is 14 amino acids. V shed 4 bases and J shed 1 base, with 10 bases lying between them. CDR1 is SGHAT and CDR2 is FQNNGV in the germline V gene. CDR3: CASSSIRRNTEAFF. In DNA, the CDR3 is TGTGCCAGCAGCTCGATCAGGCGGAACACTGAAGCTTTCTTT. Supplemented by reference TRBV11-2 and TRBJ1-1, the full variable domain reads EAGVAQSPRYKIIEKRQSVAFWCNPISGHATLYWYQQILGQGPKLLIQFQNNGVVDDSQLPKDRFSAERLKGVDSTLKIQPAKLEDSAVYLCASSSIRRNTEAFFGQGTRLTVV.

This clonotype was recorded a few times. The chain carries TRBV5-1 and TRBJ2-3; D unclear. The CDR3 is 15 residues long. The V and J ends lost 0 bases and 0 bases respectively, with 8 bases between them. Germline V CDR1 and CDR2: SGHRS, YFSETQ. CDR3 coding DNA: TGCGCCAGCAGCTTGGGGCAGTCTAGCACAGATACGCAGTATTTT. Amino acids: CASSLGQSSTDTQYF.

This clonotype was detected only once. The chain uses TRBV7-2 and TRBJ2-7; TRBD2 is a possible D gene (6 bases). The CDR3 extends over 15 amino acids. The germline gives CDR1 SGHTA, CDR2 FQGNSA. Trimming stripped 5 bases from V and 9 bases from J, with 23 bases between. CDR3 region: CASSLTLGTGAGQYF. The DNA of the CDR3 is TGTGCCAGCAGCCTCACGCTGGGGACTGGTGCTGGGCAGTACTTC.

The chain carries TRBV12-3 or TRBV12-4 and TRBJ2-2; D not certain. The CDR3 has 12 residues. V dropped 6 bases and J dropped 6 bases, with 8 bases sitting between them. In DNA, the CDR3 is TGTGCCAGCAGCGACTGGGCCGGGGAGCTGTTTTTT. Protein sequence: CASSDWAGELFF.

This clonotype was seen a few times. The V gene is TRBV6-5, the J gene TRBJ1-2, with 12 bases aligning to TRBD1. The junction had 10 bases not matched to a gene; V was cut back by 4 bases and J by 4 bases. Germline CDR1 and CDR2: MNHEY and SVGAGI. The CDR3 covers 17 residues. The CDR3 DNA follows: TGTGCCAGCAGTTCCTCCGCCGGGACAGGGGGCGCCTATGGCTACACCTTC. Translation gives CASSSSAGTGGAYGYTF.

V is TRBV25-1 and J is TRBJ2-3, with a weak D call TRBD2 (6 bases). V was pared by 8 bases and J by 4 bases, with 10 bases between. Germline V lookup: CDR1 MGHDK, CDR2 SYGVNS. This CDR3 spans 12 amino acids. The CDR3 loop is CASARDSDTQYF. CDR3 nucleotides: TGTGCCAGCGCTCGGGACTCAGATACGCAGTATTTT.

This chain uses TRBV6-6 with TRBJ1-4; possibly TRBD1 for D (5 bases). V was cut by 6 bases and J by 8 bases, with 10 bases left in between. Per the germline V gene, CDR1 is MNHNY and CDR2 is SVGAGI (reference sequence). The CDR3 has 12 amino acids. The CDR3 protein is CASRTGGEKLFF. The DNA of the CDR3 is TGTGCCAGCAGAACAGGAGGAGAAAAACTGTTTTTT.

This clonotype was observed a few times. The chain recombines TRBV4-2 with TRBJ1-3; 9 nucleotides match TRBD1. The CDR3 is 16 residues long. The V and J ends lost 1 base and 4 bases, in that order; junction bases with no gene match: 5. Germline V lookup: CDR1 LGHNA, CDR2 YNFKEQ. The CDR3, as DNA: TGTGCCAGCAGCCAAGGCGGACAGGGGAGAGGAAACACCATATATTTT. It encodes CASSQGGQGRGNTIYF.

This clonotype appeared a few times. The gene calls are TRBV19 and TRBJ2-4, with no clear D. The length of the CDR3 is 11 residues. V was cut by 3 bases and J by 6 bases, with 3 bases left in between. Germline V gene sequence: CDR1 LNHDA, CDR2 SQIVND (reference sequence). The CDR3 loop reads CASSIRNIQYF. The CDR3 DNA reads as TGTGCCAGTAGTATCCGAAACATTCAGTACTTC. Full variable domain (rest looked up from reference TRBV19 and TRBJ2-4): DGGITQSPKYLFRKEGQNVTLSCEQNLNHDAMYWYRQDPGQGLRLIYYSQIVNDFQKGDIAEGYSVSREKKESFPLTVTSAQKNPTAFYLCASSIRNIQYFGAGTRLSVL.

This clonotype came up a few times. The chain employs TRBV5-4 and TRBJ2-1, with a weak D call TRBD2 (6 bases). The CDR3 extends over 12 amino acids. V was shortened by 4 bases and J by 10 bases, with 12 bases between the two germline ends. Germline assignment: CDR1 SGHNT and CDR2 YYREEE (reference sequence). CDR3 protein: CASSPGRDEQFF. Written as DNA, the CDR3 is TGTGCCAGCAGCCCGGGGCGGGACGAGCAGTTCTTC.

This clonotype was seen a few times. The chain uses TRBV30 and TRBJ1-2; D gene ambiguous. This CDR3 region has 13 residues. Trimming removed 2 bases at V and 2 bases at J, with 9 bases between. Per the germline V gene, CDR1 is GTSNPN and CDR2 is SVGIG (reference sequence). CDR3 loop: CAWSPGMNYGYTF. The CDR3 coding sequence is TGTGCCTGGAGTCCGGGGATGAACTATGGCTACACCTTC.

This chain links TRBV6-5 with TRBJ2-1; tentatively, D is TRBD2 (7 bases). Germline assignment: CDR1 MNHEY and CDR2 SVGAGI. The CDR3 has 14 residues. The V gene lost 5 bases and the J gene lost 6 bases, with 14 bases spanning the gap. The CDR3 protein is CASSHNAGANEQFF. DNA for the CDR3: TGTGCCAGCAGTCACAATGCGGGGGCCAATGAGCAGTTCTTC.

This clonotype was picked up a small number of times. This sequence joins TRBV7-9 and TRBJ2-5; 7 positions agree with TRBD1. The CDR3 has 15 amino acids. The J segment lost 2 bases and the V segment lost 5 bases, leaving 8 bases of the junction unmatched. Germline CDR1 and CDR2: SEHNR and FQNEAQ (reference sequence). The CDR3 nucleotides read TGTGCCAGCAGCCCCAACCGGGACAGACAAGAGACCCAGTACTTC. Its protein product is CASSPNRDRQETQYF.

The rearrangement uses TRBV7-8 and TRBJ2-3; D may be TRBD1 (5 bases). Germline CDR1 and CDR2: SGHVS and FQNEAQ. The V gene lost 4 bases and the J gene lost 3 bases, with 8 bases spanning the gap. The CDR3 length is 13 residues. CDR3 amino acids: CASSSGWTDTQYF. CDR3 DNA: TGTGCCAGCAGCTCAGGGTGGACAGATACGCAGTATTTT.

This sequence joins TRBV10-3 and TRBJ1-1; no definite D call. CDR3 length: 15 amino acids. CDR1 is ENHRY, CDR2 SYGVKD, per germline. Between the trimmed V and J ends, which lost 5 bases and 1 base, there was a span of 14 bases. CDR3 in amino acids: CAISSLETANTEAFF. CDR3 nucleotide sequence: TGTGCCATCAGTTCTCTGGAGACTGCGAACACTGAAGCTTTCTTT.

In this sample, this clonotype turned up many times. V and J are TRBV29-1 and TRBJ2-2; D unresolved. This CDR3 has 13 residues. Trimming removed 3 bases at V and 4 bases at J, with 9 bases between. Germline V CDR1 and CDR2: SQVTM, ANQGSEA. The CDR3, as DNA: TGCAGCGTTGACGGCCTAGGCACCGGGGAGCTGTTTTTT. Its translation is CSVDGLGTGELFF.

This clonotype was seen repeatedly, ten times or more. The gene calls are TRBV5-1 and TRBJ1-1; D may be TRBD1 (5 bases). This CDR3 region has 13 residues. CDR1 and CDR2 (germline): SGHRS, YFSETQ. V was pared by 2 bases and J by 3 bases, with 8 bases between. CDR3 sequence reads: CASSFGGDTEAFF. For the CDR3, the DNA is TGCGCCAGCAGCTTCGGGGGGGACACTGAAGCTTTCTTT. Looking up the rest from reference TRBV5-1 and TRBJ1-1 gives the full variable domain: KAGVTQTPRYLIKTRGQQVTLSCSPISGHRSVSWYQQTPGQGLQFLFEYFSETQRNKGNFPGRFSGRQFSNSRSEMNVSTLELGDSALYLCASSFGGDTEAFFGQGTRLTVV.

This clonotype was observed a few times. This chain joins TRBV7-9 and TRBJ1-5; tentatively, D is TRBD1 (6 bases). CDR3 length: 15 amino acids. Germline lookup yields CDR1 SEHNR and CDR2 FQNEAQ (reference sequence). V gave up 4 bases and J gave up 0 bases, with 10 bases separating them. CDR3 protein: CASSSGTFSNQPQHF. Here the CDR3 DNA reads TGTGCCAGCAGCTCGGGGACATTTAGCAATCAGCCCCAGCATTTT.